This T cell receptor (beta chain) appears in the sequencing data of a study of blood T cells in healthy people across ages. Sample-barcoded 5' priming and a J-beta primer mix drove a second PCR of roughly 6 to 12 cycles. TCRdb reprocessed the 5' RACE reads via MiXCR and lists one record per CDR3 protein. The sample carries about 570,000 distinct CDR3 sequences, approximately 26% recorded once. The authors extracted at least 6 micrograms of total RNA per sample. These data were also filed under a second study, of T cells of mothers and their children. This second study says: Samples were obtained from a few healthy Caucasian mothers and their six children. Reverse transcription into cDNA received all extracted RNA, at approximately 1.5 ug per 15 ul.

Sequences were obtained from blood. The TCR was taken from a boy under 10 years old in good health.

This CDR3 is CASSRLAGIETQYF. The CDR3 coding sequence is TGTGCCAGCAGCCGACTAGCGGGAATAGAGACCCAGTACTTC. The J gene is TRBJ2-5, the V gene TRBV12-3 or TRBV12-4; TRBD2 agrees at 11 bases. The ends lost 6 bases at V and 4 bases at J; junction bases unmatched: 4. The CDR3 runs 14 residues.